The 21 T cell receptor beta chains below all came from one sample that was sequenced in a study of tumor-infiltrating lymphocytes in primary liver carcinoma. A primer matching the constant region was used to make TCR beta cDNA from approximately 0.55 ug of total RNA. TCR beta libraries came from three nested multiplex PCR rounds using slightly modified ARM-PCR. The first two PCR rounds used TRBV1-TRBV30 forward primers with a C-beta reverse primer, 10 cycles each. TCRdb processed the multiplex PCR reads anew with MiXCR; each CDR3 protein has one entry. The table shows roughly 330,000 distinct CDR3 sequences, with less than 65% occurring only once. Unsorted whole blood yielded the blood RNA, and germline DNA was also extracted. The sequenced material came from peripheral blood. The receptor source for this set is a man aged 40-49 years with primary liver carcinoma and hepatitis B virus infection.

The rearrangement uses TRBV29-1 and TRBJ1-1; D call uncertain. The CDR3 is 13 amino acids. Trimming stripped 0 bases from V and 2 bases from J, with 7 bases between. Per the germline V gene, CDR1 is SQVTM and CDR2 is ANQGSEA. In DNA form, the CDR3 reads TGCAGCGTTGAAGAGGGGAACAACACTGAAGCTTTCTTT. Residues: CSVEEGNNTEAFF.

As for this clonotype: A much larger clone differs by one base, so this may be a read error. The gene calls are TRBV4-1 and TRBJ2-2; D is perhaps TRBD1 (6 bases). The V end was cut by 1 base, the J end by 4 bases, with 10 bases between. The germline CDR1 and CDR2 sequences are MGHRA and YSYEKL. This CDR3 has 15 amino acids. The CDR3 DNA sequence: TGCGCCAGCAGCCAAGCTACAGGGATCACCGGGGAGCTGTTTTTT. This encodes CASSQATGITGELFF.

As to this clonotype: This CDR3 fails to terminate in the conserved phenylalanine or tryptophan, so it likely reflects a read error. The V and J genes are TRBV12-3 or TRBV12-4 and TRBJ1-2; a weak D match, TRBD1 (5 bases). V lost 7 bases to trimming and J lost 8 bases, with 17 bases between them. CDR3 size: 13 residues. Written as DNA, the CDR3 is TGTGCCAGCACCCCGGATCTTTGGGGCGGCTACACCTTA. It yields the protein CASTPDLWGGYTL.

A note on this clonotype: Without the conserved terminal phenylalanine or tryptophan, this CDR3 likely stems from a read error. This chain connects TRBV29-1 to TRBJ2-1; 13 bases line up with TRBD2. The length of the CDR3 is 18 residues. Trimming at V came to 4 bases and at J to 1 base, leaving 10 bases not matched to a gene. Germline CDR1 SQVTM, CDR2 ANQGSEA. CDR3 protein: CSVGGTSGALASYNEQFS. DNA for the CDR3: TGCAGCGTTGGGGGGACTAGCGGGGCCCTAGCGTCCTACAATGAGCAGTTCTCC.

V gene TRBV4-3 combines with J gene TRBJ1-2; perhaps TRBD1 as D (6 bases). The germline gives CDR1 LGHNA, CDR2 YSLEER. The CDR3 runs 18 residues. V was pared by 1 base and J by 6 bases, with 24 bases between. For the CDR3, the DNA is TGCGCCAGCAGCCAAGGGATACAGGGCCTGTGGCAAAACCATGGCTACACCTTC. It encodes CASSQGIQGLWQNHGYTF.

As regards this clonotype: A junction end diverges from the germline sequence, so it may reflect a read error. The rearrangement joins TRBV29-1 to TRBJ1-5; D gene unclear. The CDR3 sequence is 11 residues long. CDR1 is SQVTM, CDR2 ANQGSEA, per germline. The CDR3 region has the DNA TGCAGCGTTACTAGCAATCAGCCCCAGCATTTC. Residues: CSVTSNQPQHF. The full variable domain, in which reference TRBV29-1 and TRBJ1-5 provide the parts outside the CDR3, is SAVISQKPSRDICQRGTSLTIQCQVDSQVTMMFWYRQQPGQSLTLIATANQGSEATYESGFVIDKFPISRPNLTFSTLTVSNMSPEDSSIYLCSVTSNQPQHFGDGTRLSIL.

About this clonotype itself: A read error may explain this, as a much larger clone is one base away. V gene TRBV6-5 combines with J gene TRBJ2-1; D perhaps matches TRBD1 (6 bases). The J call may be faulty, since TRBJ2-7 better matches the DNA end. CDR3 size: 13 residues. Germline V gene sequence: CDR1 MNHEY, CDR2 SVGAGI. The CDR3 sequence: CASTPLQGNEQYF. CDR3 DNA: TGTGCCAGCACCCCTCTACAGGGCAATGAGCAGTACTTC.

Regarding this clonotype: The junction differs from germline at one of its ends, possibly a read error. The chain has TRBV11-2 and TRBJ2-7; D not certain. The V gene's germline CDR1 is SGHAT and CDR2 FQNNGV. This CDR3 has 11 amino acids. CDR3 sequence reads: CTSSPGGSQYF. CDR3 in DNA: TGTACCAGCAGCCCAGGCGGCAGCCAGTACTTC.

This clonotype has just one count. The chain links TRBV6-5 to TRBJ1-5; D ambiguous. This CDR3 comprises 13 residues. Germline-derived CDR1 and CDR2 are MNHEY and SVGAGI. V shed 5 bases and J shed 7 bases, with 12 bases lying between them. Here the CDR3 reads CASSRHGDQPQHF. CDR3 in DNA: TGTGCCAGCAGTCGACATGGTGACCAGCCCCAGCATTTT.

With regard to this clonotype: The junction differs from germline at one of its ends, possibly a read error. J is TRBJ1-2 and V is TRBV6-2 or TRBV6-3, with 8 bases identical to TRBD1. Germline V gives CDR1 MNHEY, CDR2 SVGEGT. The CDR3 is 14 residues long. The CDR3 sequence is CAINERDRNYGYTF. For the CDR3, the DNA is TGTGCCATCAATGAAAGGGACAGGAACTATGGCTACACTTTC.

J is TRBJ2-5 and V is TRBV24-1; D assignment may be TRBD1 or TRBD2 (5 bases each). CDR1 and CDR2 (germline): KGHDR, SFDVKD. Trimming shortened V by 4 bases and J by 5 bases, and 16 bases separated the two germline ends. The CDR3 covers 15 residues. The CDR3 is CATSDPAERGETQYF. The CDR3 nucleotides read TGTGCCACCAGTGACCCGGCCGAGAGGGGTGAGACCCAGTACTTC.

With regard to this clonotype: A much larger clone lies a single base off, so this may be a read error. This chain links TRBV6-6 with TRBJ2-1; D might be TRBD1 (6 bases). Germline CDR1 reads MNHNY; CDR2 reads SVGAGI (reference sequence). There are 15 residues in the CDR3. This chain's CDR3 is CASNYTISGVDEQFF. The CDR3 DNA reads TGTGCCAGCAATTACACCATCTCAGGGGTCGATGAGCAGTTCTTC.

The chain employs TRBV11-2 and TRBJ2-1; 10 nucleotides match TRBD2. J lost 5 bases, V lost 6 bases, and 10 bases had no gene match. CDR1 SGHAT and CDR2 FQNNGV come from the germline V gene. The CDR3 totals 16 residues. CDR3 protein: CASRPTGTSVDNEQFF. The DNA of the CDR3 is TGTGCCAGCAGACCCACAGGGACTAGCGTAGACAATGAGCAGTTCTTC.

Concerning this clonotype: Its ends do not fully match the called genes, so a read error is possible. The V and J genes are TRBV11-2 and TRBJ2-7, with 7 bases matching TRBD2. CDR1 and CDR2 (germline): SGHAT, FQNNGV. The CDR3 contains 14 residues. CDR3 bases: TGTGCCAGCAGCCCCAAGGGGAGGGTATACGAGAAGTACTTC. Its protein is CASSPKGRVYEKYF.

With regard to this clonotype: It may be a read error: a sequence one base away is much more abundant. This chain links TRBV4-1 with TRBJ2-2, with unresolved D. This CDR3 comprises 17 residues. The germline V gene encodes CDR1 MGHRA and CDR2 YSYEKL. V was pared by 4 bases and J by 6 bases, with 21 bases between. The CDR3, as DNA: TGCGCCAGCAGCCGGCTATCTAAGGAGTGGCGTCCCGGGGAGCTGTTTTTT. Protein: CASSRLSKEWRPGELFF.

This chain links TRBV6-2 or TRBV6-3 with TRBJ2-2; D is perhaps TRBD1 or TRBD2 (5 bases each). V shed 2 bases and J shed 6 bases, with 10 bases lying between them. The V gene's germline CDR1 is MNHEY and CDR2 SVGEGT. The CDR3 totals 14 residues. CDR3 loop: CASSYARDAGELFF. Written as DNA, the CDR3 is TGTGCCAGCAGTTACGCTCGGGACGCCGGGGAGCTGTTTTTT.

This clonotype was seen at least ten times. The V call is TRBV11-2, the J call TRBJ2-3; TRBD1 matches 11 bases. V dropped 4 bases and J dropped 6; count of bases not matched to a gene: 6. CDR3 size: 15 residues. Germline V gene lookup returns CDR1 SGHAT and CDR2 FQNNGV. CDR3 in DNA: TGTGCCAGCAGCTCCAGGACAGGGGGCATCGATACGCAGTATTTT. Amino acid sequence: CASSSRTGGIDTQYF.

In its sample, this clonotype was seen many times. The chain has TRBV11-2 and TRBJ2-5; D may correspond to TRBD1 or TRBD2 (5 bases each). Trimming shortened V by 5 bases and J by 3 bases, and 10 bases separated the two germline ends. This CDR3 comprises 13 residues. Germline V CDR1 and CDR2: SGHAT, FQNNGV. CDR3 nucleotides: TGTGCCAGCAGCCTGGGGACGGAAGAGACCCAGTACTTC. Translating gives CASSLGTEETQYF.

Worth noting for this clonotype: Germline and junction disagree at one end, which may indicate a read error. The rearrangement uses TRBV28 and TRBJ1-3; D gene uncertain. The CDR3 consists of 15 residues. The germline gives CDR1 MDHEN, CDR2 SYDVKM. This CDR3 is CASSSETSSGNTMYF. The CDR3 DNA sequence: TGTGCCAGCAGTTCAGAAACCTCCTCTGGAAACACCATGTATTTT.

Regarding this clonotype: Since a much larger clone is just one base distant, this may be a read error. This chain connects TRBV6-2 or TRBV6-3 to TRBJ2-7; D is ambiguous. The CDR3 is made up of 15 amino acids. Germline assignment: CDR1 MNHEY and CDR2 SVGEGT. The V end lost 2 bases, the J end lost 7 bases, and 18 bases lay between the germline ends. The CDR3: CASSYDGPALNEQYF. As DNA, the CDR3 is TGTGCCAGCAGTTACGATGGACCCGCCCTCAATGAGCAGTACTTC.

This CDR3 reads CASSPDREIYEQYF. CDR3 nucleotide sequence: TGTGCCAGCAGCCCAGACAGGGAGATCTACGAGCAGTACTTC. The genes are TRBV11-2 and TRBJ2-7, with 7 positions matching TRBD1. The CDR3 length is 14 residues. Germline loops: CDR1 SGHAT, CDR2 FQNNGV. J lost 3 bases, V lost 5 bases, and 7 bases had no gene match.